This is a list of T cell receptor beta chains from one sample in a study of neurological immune-mediated disorders. Each CDR3 protein is one row after TCRdb ran MiXCR on the 5' RACE reads. Of tens of thousands of distinct CDR3 sequences in the sample, under 4.5% were seen once. The source material was PBMCs. These receptors all come from a woman in her twenties or thirties with multiple sclerosis. Each CDR3 is given with its conserved first and last residue. D genes are given only for firm matches. Size is omitted from some rows. Given values are once, few, many or a class for expanded clones.

DNA: TGTGCCACGTCAGATCAGCCCCAGCATTTT; CDR3: CATSDQPQHF; J: TRBJ1-5; V: TRBV7-9; size: many; D: NA
DNA: TGTGCCACCAGCAGAGATCGGCAACAGGGTGACACCGGGGAGCTGTTTTTT; CDR3: CATSRDRQQGDTGELFF; J: TRBJ2-2; V: TRBV15; size: NA; D: NA
DNA: TGTGCCACCAGCAGGGGGAACAGGCCCAATCAGCCCCAGCATTTT; CDR3: CATSRGNRPNQPQHF; J: TRBJ1-5; V: TRBV15; size: many; D: NA
DNA: TGCAGTGCAAGCGGCGGGGTTAGGCGACAGCCCCAGCATTTT; CDR3: CSASGGVRRQPQHF; J: TRBJ1-5; V: TRBV20-1; size: many; D: NA
DNA: TGTGCCAGCAGTCCCGGGACAGGGGTATATGAAAAACTGTTTTTT; CDR3: CASSPGTGVYEKLFF; J: TRBJ1-4; V: TRBV28; size: many; D: TRBD1
DNA: TGTGCCAGCAGCTCCTCCGGGAAGCTCACAGATACTCAGTATTTT; CDR3: CASSSSGKLTDTQYF; J: TRBJ2-3; V: TRBV7-9; size: few; D: NA
DNA: TGTGCCAGCAGTCCACGGACAGGGAATTCACCCCTCAACTTT; CDR3: CASSPRTGNSPLNF; J: TRBJ1-6; V: TRBV12-3/TRBV12-4; size: few; D: TRBD1
DNA: TGTGCCAGCAGTTTCGGGGGAGCATGGTACTTC; CDR3: CASSFGGAWYF; J: TRBJ2-7; V: TRBV27; size: many; D: NA
DNA: TGCAGTGCTAGAGAGACAGCGAGCGCTGGCTGGGGGGACGAGCAGTACTTC; CDR3: CSARETASAGWGDEQYF; J: TRBJ2-7; V: TRBV20-1; size: many; D: NA
DNA: TGTGCCAGCAGCCAGGGTACCTATGGCTACACCTTC; CDR3: CASSQGTYGYTF; J: TRBJ1-2; V: TRBV14; size: many; D: NA
DNA: TGTGCCAGCAGCCAGGACCGGGACAGGGCAACAGATACGCAGTATTTT; CDR3: CASSQDRDRATDTQYF; J: TRBJ2-3; V: TRBV7-3; size: many; D: TRBD1
DNA: TGTGCCAGCAGCGTAGGGCCAGATTCCACCTACGAGCAGTACTTC; CDR3: CASSVGPDSTYEQYF; J: TRBJ2-7; V: TRBV9; size: many; D: NA
DNA: TGCGCCAGCAGCCAAGTTGCCCCAAGCTATGGCTACACCTTC; CDR3: CASSQVAPSYGYTF; J: TRBJ1-2; V: TRBV4-1; size: many; D: NA
DNA: TGCGCCAGCAGCATATGGACAGGGAGGAACAATGAGCAGTTCTTC; CDR3: CASSIWTGRNNEQFF; J: TRBJ2-1; V: TRBV5-1; size: many; D: TRBD1
DNA: TGCAGTGCTCAGAAAGGTGGGACTGAAGCTTTCTTT; CDR3: CSAQKGGTEAFF; J: TRBJ1-1; V: TRBV20-1; size: many; D: NA
DNA: TGTGCCAGCTCAACAGGGAGGGATAGCAATCAGCCCCAGCATTTT; CDR3: CASSTGRDSNQPQHF; J: TRBJ1-5; V: TRBV18; size: NA; D: NA
DNA: TGCGCCAGCAGCCACGGGACAGGGGGCTTAACTGAAGCTTTCTTT; CDR3: CASSHGTGGLTEAFF; J: TRBJ1-1; V: TRBV5-1; size: many; D: TRBD1
DNA: TGTGCCAGCAGCAGTAGACAGAGATCCTACAATGAGCAGTTCTTC; CDR3: CASSSRQRSYNEQFF; J: TRBJ2-1; V: TRBV21-1; size: NA; D: NA